This T cell receptor beta chain came from a study of shared clonotypes between healthy human individuals. Study-level information: The donor group consisted of two women and three men, aged 18 to 49. Study-wide points: Non-shared clonotypes had lower generation probabilities than clonotypes shared by all four sorted-subset donors.

For sorted subsets, about 190 ng DNA per replicate equaled roughly 30,000 T cell genomes. Only in-frame clones appear in the TCRdb table, and some are missing; sequencing was by immunoSEQ multiplex PCR. The sample lists around 2,000,000 clones, roughly 95% occurring once. Regarding this clone: Its antigen is unknown.

This TCR was sampled from a man aged 18 to 30 in good health. Sequenced material: naive CD4+ T cells sorted from blood. Subset: CD45RA+ positively selected.

The chain's CDR3 is CASSQVTPGLSYNEQFF. For the CDR3, the DNA is TGCGCCAGCAGCCAAGTGACCCCCGGGTTGTCCTACAATGAGCAGTTCTTC. The chain combines TRBV4-3 with TRBJ2-1; the D is unclear. V lost 1 base to trimming and J lost 1 base, with 14 bases between them. The CDR3 covers 17 residues. Germline lookup yields CDR1 LGHNA and CDR2 YSLEER.